The 13 T cell receptor beta chains below come from one sample, sequenced in a study of blood T cell repertoires in COVID-19. Clones were sequenced by immunoSEQ multiplex PCR, and TCRdb holds only the in-frame ones, with some missing. The sample contains some 110,000 clones, about 74% of which appear only once. The sequencing input was peripheral blood. These TCRs come from a man in his 70s with acute or convalescent COVID-19.

This clone was seen a single time. The rearrangement links TRBV19 to TRBJ1-3; D is perhaps TRBD1 (5 bases). Trimming stripped 3 bases from V and 4 bases from J, with 22 bases between. The CDR3 contains 18 residues. CDR1 LNHDA and CDR2 SQIVND come from the germline V gene (reference sequence). In nucleotides, the CDR3 is TGTGCCAGTAGTATGGTGAGGACACGCCATCATGCAGGAAACACCATATATTTT. Amino acids: CASSMVRTRHHAGNTIYF.

This clone has more than one count but fewer than ten. The J gene is TRBJ1-2, the V gene TRBV15; TRBD1 matches 9 bases. CDR3 size: 15 residues. V dropped 4 bases and J dropped 2; count of bases not matched to a gene: 5. Germline V gene lookup returns CDR1 LNHNV and CDR2 YYDKDF (reference sequence). CDR3 in DNA: TGTGCCACCAGCATCAACAGGGGGCAGAACTATGGCTACACCTTC. Its translation is CATSINRGQNYGYTF.

This clone was counted once. This chain links TRBV7-9 with TRBJ1-1; D unresolved. V was trimmed by 4 bases and J by 2 bases, leaving 11 bases between them. This CDR3 has 14 residues. Germline V gives CDR1 SEHNR, CDR2 FQNEAQ (reference sequence). The CDR3 loop reads CASSSLTVNTEAFF. The CDR3 DNA follows: TGTGCCAGCAGCTCATTAACAGTCAACACTGAAGCTTTCTTT.

This sequence joins TRBV4-3 and TRBJ1-6; D call uncertain. CDR1 LGHNA and CDR2 YSLEER come from the germline V gene. The V gene lost 0 bases and the J gene lost 7 bases, with 10 bases spanning the gap. This CDR3 comprises 15 residues. The CDR3 loop reads CASSQDRHTNSPLHF. The CDR3 DNA follows: TGCGCCAGCAGCCAAGATCGACATACCAATTCACCCCTCCACTTT.

The V and J genes are TRBV6-5 and TRBJ1-5; no reliable D call. V lost 7 bases and J lost 0, with 10 bases in between. CDR1 and CDR2 from the germline V gene are MNHEY and SVGAGI. CDR3 length equals 14 residues. DNA for the CDR3: TGTGCCAGCAAGGAGGCCTATAGCAATCAGCCCCAGCATTTT. Translated, it gives CASKEAYSNQPQHF.

The chain couples TRBV19 to TRBJ2-6, with TRBD1 matching over 9 bases. The CDR3 contains 17 residues. The V segment lost 6 bases and the J segment 2 bases; nucleotides outside the gene matches: 8. The germline CDR1 and CDR2 sequences are LNHDA and SQIVND (reference sequence). CDR3 nucleotide sequence: TGTGCCAGTAGCCGGGACAGGGAGGGGACTGGGGCCAACGTCCTGACTTTC. Its translation: CASSRDREGTGANVLTF.

The chain links TRBV18 to TRBJ1-5; weak D call: TRBD1 (5 bases). Trimming shortened V by 1 base and J by 4 bases, and 11 bases separated the two germline ends. The CDR3 runs 15 residues. Germline V CDR1 and CDR2: KGHSH, LQKENI. CDR3: CASSPRQGGNQPQHF. In DNA form, the CDR3 reads TGTGCCAGCTCACCACGGCAGGGAGGTAATCAGCCCCAGCATTTT.

The chain carries TRBV7-6 and TRBJ2-3, with D possibly matching TRBD1 (6 bases). The germline V gene encodes CDR1 SGHVS and CDR2 FNYEAQ. Between the trimmed V and J ends, which lost 0 bases and 10 bases, there was a span of 14 bases. The CDR3 has 14 amino acids. The CDR3 loop reads CASSLARDTGAQYF. CDR3 nucleotides: TGTGCCAGCAGCTTAGCCCGGGACACCGGGGCGCAGTATTTT.

As DNA, the CDR3 is TGTGCCAGCAGCCAAGTCTCGACTAGCGGGGGGGCATGGGCCCAGTACTTC. This translates into CASSQVSTSGGAWAQYF. The chain has TRBV3-1 (or the pseudogene TRBV3-2) and TRBJ2-5, with 14 bases fitting TRBD2. CDR1 and CDR2 (germline): LGHDT, YNNKEL (reference sequence). V shed 1 base, J shed 9 bases, and the junction held 10 bases outside the gene matches. The CDR3 consists of 17 residues.

This rearrangement joins TRBV2 to TRBJ1-2; D is ambiguous. In germline, CDR1 is SNHLY, CDR2 FYNNEI. The V end lost 2 bases, the J end lost 4 bases, and 14 bases lay between the germline ends. The CDR3 sequence is 15 residues long. DNA of the CDR3: TGTGCCAGCAGTGAAATGAGGGTCTTCTTCTATGGCTACACCTTC. Translating gives CASSEMRVFFYGYTF. Combining the CDR3 with reference TRBV2 and TRBJ1-2 gives the whole variable domain EPEVTQTPSHQVTQMGQEVILRCVPISNHLYFYWYRQILGQKVEFLVSFYNNEISEKSEIFDDQFSVERPDGSNFTLKIRSTKLEDSAMYFCASSEMRVFFYGYTFGSGTRLTVV.

The CDR3 sequence is CASSVFGGTGELFF. The CDR3 DNA reads TGTGCCAGCAGCGTGTTCGGGGGCACCGGGGAGCTGTTTTTT. The chain recombines TRBV7-9 with TRBJ2-2; D may be TRBD2 (6 bases). This CDR3 has 14 amino acids. V lost 5 bases, J lost 4 bases, and 11 bases lay in between. The germline CDR1 and CDR2 sequences are SEHNR and FQNEAQ (reference sequence).

The chain carries TRBV28 and TRBJ2-3; TRBD2 matches at 13 bases. With 3 bases clipped from V and 3 bases from J, the junction kept 9 bases outside the gene matches. CDR3 size: 18 residues. Germline V gene sequence: CDR1 MDHEN, CDR2 SYDVKM. The CDR3 protein is CASSFRTSGSRMTDTQYF. Written as DNA, the CDR3 is TGTGCCAGCAGTTTTAGGACTAGCGGGAGCCGGATGACAGATACGCAGTATTTT.

This clone was recorded once. The rearrangement joins TRBV6-6 to TRBJ1-3; D uncertain. With 0 bases removed from V and 2 bases from J, the gap between germline ends came to 11 bases. Germline CDR1 and CDR2: MNHNY and SVGAGI (reference sequence). The CDR3 has 16 amino acids. This chain's CDR3 is CASSYSRLGAGNTIYF. In DNA, the CDR3 is TGTGCCAGCAGTTACTCGCGACTGGGAGCTGGAAACACCATATATTTT.